This entry concerns a single T cell receptor (beta chain). Antigen specificity is unknown. The sample comes from a study of CD8 T cells in Susac syndrome. Broader study findings: Clonal expansion was not seen in any Susac syndrome CD4+ T cell repertoire.

CDR3 length equals 14 residues. The germline V gene encodes CDR1 DFQATT and CDR2 SNEGSKA (reference sequence). V lost 2 bases, J lost 0 bases, and 10 bases lay in between. Random hexamers were used to reverse transcribe the RNA input (about 0.5 to 1 ug). TCRdb analysed the immunoSEQ multiplex PCR reads with MiXCR anew, one entry per CDR3 protein. This table holds about 240,000 distinct CDR3 sequences, 95% to 97% found once. Sequencing was done on a sample of CD4+ T cells from PBMCs. The chain employs TRBV20-1 and TRBJ2-5; D perhaps matches TRBD2 (5 bases). This clonotype was sampled from a human donor with Susac syndrome. CDR3 sequence: CSARLWGDQETQYF. The CDR3 coding sequence is TGCAGTGCTAGATTATGGGGAGACCAAGAGACCCAGTACTTC.